These T cell receptor beta chains were read from a single sample in a study of blood T cell repertoires in COVID-19. Clones were sequenced by immunoSEQ multiplex PCR, and TCRdb holds only the in-frame ones, with some missing. The data show more than 15,000 clones, 65% to 85% seen once. Input material: peripheral blood. These TCRs come from a man aged 35-49 years with active or convalescent COVID-19. CDR3s include the opening cysteine and the closing phenylalanine or tryptophan. D genes are given only for firm matches. Expanded clones are given a class, and other clones once, few, many or no size at all.

V	J	size	D	CDR3	DNA
TRBV5-8	TRBJ1-2	NA	TRBD1	CASSPGQSSMGYTF	TGTGCCAGCAGCCCGGGACAGTCTTCTATGGGCTACACCTTC
TRBV2	TRBJ1-5	NA	NA	CASREVGGIQPQHF	TGTGCCAGCAGGGAGGTGGGCGGAATTCAGCCCCAGCATTTT
TRBV19	TRBJ1-2	NA	NA	CASSIDPGSNYGYTF	TGTGCCAGTAGTATAGATCCGGGGAGTAACTATGGCTACACCTTC
TRBV27	TRBJ1-6	NA	NA	CASSLSLDSFFLDNSPLHF	TGTGCCAGCAGTTTATCTCTGGACAGCTTTTTTTTGGATAATTCACCCCTCCACTTT
TRBV9	TRBJ2-3	NA	TRBD2	CASSVGASGGADTQYF	TGTGCCAGCAGCGTAGGCGCTAGCGGGGGGGCAGATACGCAGTATTTT
TRBV6-5	TRBJ1-5	NA	TRBD1	CAGRQGPYSNQPQHF	TGTGCCGGTCGACAGGGCCCTTATAGCAATCAGCCCCAGCATTTT
TRBV5-1	TRBJ2-3	NA	NA	CASSLDLANPDTQYF	TGCGCCAGCAGCTTGGATCTAGCGAACCCAGATACGCAGTATTTT
TRBV30	TRBJ2-5	NA	TRBD2	CAWSGGFQETQYF	TGTGCCTGGAGCGGGGGGTTTCAAGAGACCCAGTACTTC
TRBV6-5	TRBJ1-4	NA	NA	CASSYSIHRVGEKLFF	TGTGCCAGCAGTTACTCGATCCACAGGGTAGGAGAAAAACTGTTTTTT
TRBV3-1/TRBV3-2	TRBJ1-6	NA	TRBD1	CASSQGSGGSPLHF	TGTGCCAGCAGCCAAGGGTCAGGGGGATCACCCCTCCACTTT
TRBV30	TRBJ1-1	NA	NA	CAWSLQAVEAFF	TGTGCCTGGAGTCTACAGGCTGTCGAAGCTTTCTTT
TRBV2	TRBJ1-6	NA	TRBD1	CASSEWGTANSPLHF	TGTGCCAGCAGTGAATGGGGGACAGCGAATTCACCCCTCCACTTT
TRBV5-1	TRBJ2-7	NA	NA	CASSRTAPADEQYF	TGCGCCAGCAGTCGGACAGCTCCGGCAGACGAGCAGTACTTC
TRBV21-1	TRBJ2-7	NA	NA	CASSNSGLGPYEQYF	TGTGCCAGCAGCAATTCCGGACTAGGGCCCTACGAGCAGTACTTC
TRBV27	TRBJ2-7	NA	NA	CASSFASSAEQYF	TGTGCCAGCAGTTTTGCGAGTAGCGCCGAGCAGTACTTC
TRBV14	TRBJ1-1	NA	NA	CASSQALNTEAFF	TGTGCCAGCAGCCAAGCTTTGAACACTGAAGCTTTCTTT
TRBV5-5	TRBJ1-5	NA	NA	CASSSGVGAMNQPQHF	TGTGCCAGCTCCTCTGGGGTGGGGGCGATGAATCAGCCCCAGCATTTT
TRBV19	TRBJ1-1	few	NA	CASRTTGIGTEAFF	TGTGCCAGTAGAACGACCGGGATCGGCACTGAAGCTTTCTTT
TRBV2	TRBJ1-3	few	NA	CASSDRFSGNTIYF	TGTGCCAGCAGTGACCGGTTCTCTGGAAACACCATATATTTT
TRBV7-9	TRBJ1-3	NA	NA	CASNPEGDSSGNTIYF	TGTGCCAGCAACCCTGAAGGGGATAGCTCGGGAAACACCATATATTTT
TRBV4-1	TRBJ1-2	NA	NA	CASSPGRDGYTF	TGCGCCAGCAGCCCGGGGAGAGACGGCTACACCTTC
TRBV5-1	TRBJ2-3	NA	TRBD2	CASRESGDRTDTQYF	TGCGCCAGCAGGGAGAGCGGGGATCGCACAGATACGCAGTATTTT
TRBV27	TRBJ1-5	NA	TRBD1	CASSFGQGNQPQHF	TGTGCCAGCAGTTTCGGACAGGGAAATCAGCCCCAGCATTTT
TRBV6-2/TRBV6-3	TRBJ2-7	NA	NA	CASSLDSIQALYF	TGTGCCAGCAGTCTTGACAGTATTCAAGCGCTCTACTTC
TRBV4-3	TRBJ2-1	NA	NA	CASSQDPFSGNEQFF	TGCGCCAGCAGCCAAGACCCATTTTCCGGGAATGAGCAGTTCTTC
TRBV27	TRBJ1-2	few	TRBD1	CASSLDRGRQYGYTF	TGTGCCAGCAGTTTGGACAGGGGGCGTCAATATGGCTACACCTTC
TRBV18	TRBJ2-7	NA	TRBD1	CASSPRTGGDEQYF	TGTGCCAGCTCACCAAGGACAGGAGGAGACGAGCAGTACTTC
TRBV11-2	TRBJ2-5	NA	NA	CASSSTGTLSTRAETQYF	TGTGCCAGCAGCTCTACCGGGACTCTTTCTACAAGGGCTGAGACCCAGTACTTC
TRBV11-2	TRBJ2-3	NA	TRBD1	CASSIDRDRYTDTQYF	TGTGCCAGCAGCATAGACCGGGACAGATACACAGATACGCAGTATTTT
TRBV9	TRBJ1-2	NA	TRBD1	CASSLRTGLGGYTF	TGTGCCAGCAGCCTACGGACAGGACTTGGCGGCTACACCTTC
TRBV18	TRBJ1-1	NA	NA	CASSRREGGNTEAFF	TGTGCCAGCTCGCGGCGGGAGGGAGGGAACACTGAAGCTTTCTTT
TRBV7-9	TRBJ1-1	once	NA	CASSLGSGTHSTEAFF	TGTGCCAGCAGCTTAGGGTCCGGGACACACAGCACTGAAGCTTTCTTT
TRBV7-3	TRBJ2-3	NA	NA	CASSPVLESDTQYF	TGTGCCAGCAGCCCAGTACTAGAATCGGATACGCAGTATTTT
TRBV27	TRBJ2-3	NA	TRBD1	CASSSPDRGGFGDTQYF	TGTGCCAGCAGTTCACCAGACAGGGGAGGTTTCGGAGATACGCAGTATTTT
TRBV15	TRBJ1-4	NA	NA	CATSSLGGSNEKLFF	TGTGCCACCAGCAGCCTCGGAGGTTCTAATGAAAAACTGTTTTTT
TRBV13	TRBJ1-5	NA	NA	CASSLGRGDQPQHF	TGTGCCAGCAGCTTAGGCAGGGGCGATCAGCCCCAGCATTTT
TRBV18	TRBJ1-3	NA	TRBD1	CASSPGQGAFSGNTIYF	TGTGCCAGCTCACCCGGCCAGGGGGCCTTTTCTGGAAACACCATATATTTT
TRBV6-2/TRBV6-3	TRBJ1-1	NA	NA	CASSYFGEAFF	TGTGCCAGCAGTTACTTCGGGGAAGCTTTCTTT
TRBV5-6	TRBJ1-1	NA	TRBD1	CASSLVWTGFGAEAFF	TGTGCCAGCAGCTTGGTCTGGACAGGGTTTGGTGCTGAAGCTTTCTTT
TRBV7-2	TRBJ2-3	NA	NA	CASSLLGQITDTQYF	TGTGCCAGCAGCTTACTAGGACAGATCACAGATACGCAGTATTTT
TRBV7-7	TRBJ1-1	NA	NA	CASSPIAARNTEAFF	TGTGCCAGCAGCCCAATTGCGGCGCGGAACACTGAAGCTTTCTTT
TRBV6-5	TRBJ1-5	few	TRBD1	CASSQGDRGYQPQHF	TGTGCCAGCAGCCAGGGGGACAGGGGATATCAGCCCCAGCATTTT
TRBV5-6	TRBJ1-6	few	NA	CASSRGSYNSPLHF	TGTGCCAGCAGCAGGGGCTCCTATAATTCACCCCTCCACTTT
TRBV7-9	TRBJ2-3	NA	TRBD1	CASRPGTGGTDTQYF	TGTGCCAGCAGACCCGGGACAGGGGGCACGGATACGCAGTATTTT
TRBV6-5	TRBJ2-7	NA	TRBD1	CATEDRATYEQYF	TGTGCCACGGAGGACAGGGCAACCTACGAGCAGTACTTC
TRBV27	TRBJ1-4	NA	NA	CASSPRHSNEKLFF	TGTGCCAGCAGTCCGAGACACTCTAATGAAAAACTGTTTTTT
TRBV19	TRBJ2-7	few	NA	CASSIAVQTYEQYF	TGTGCCAGTAGTATAGCCGTACAGACCTACGAGCAGTACTTC
TRBV7-2	TRBJ1-1	once	NA	CASSRRSPARGPWDTEAFF	TGTGCCAGCAGCCGGCGGTCCCCGGCCAGGGGCCCGTGGGACACTGAAGCTTTCTTT
TRBV24-1	TRBJ1-2	NA	NA	CATSLTLLGGAPDGYTF	TGTGCCACCAGTTTGACGTTACTAGGGGGGGCCCCAGATGGCTACACCTTC
TRBV27	TRBJ2-5	NA	NA	CASSIEGGVSQETQYF	TGTGCCAGCAGCATTGAGGGGGGGGTGTCCCAAGAGACCCAGTACTTC
TRBV30	TRBJ1-4	NA	NA	CAWLQGKGNEKLFF	TGTGCCTGGTTACAGGGAAAGGGGAATGAAAAACTGTTTTTT
TRBV12-3/TRBV12-4	TRBJ1-1	NA	NA	CASSLLGEGAFF	TGTGCCAGCAGTTTACTCGGGGAGGGGGCTTTCTTT
TRBV7-6	TRBJ2-5	NA	TRBD1	CASSIDRGHGETQYF	TGTGCCAGCAGCATCGACAGGGGGCACGGGGAGACCCAGTACTTC
TRBV29-1	TRBJ2-1	NA	TRBD2	CSASGTAGGEQFF	TGCAGCGCCTCCGGGACAGCGGGGGGTGAGCAGTTCTTC
TRBV5-6	TRBJ2-3	few	TRBD2	CASSKDKAGGYVDTQYF	TGTGCCAGCAGTAAAGACAAAGCGGGGGGTTATGTAGATACGCAGTATTTT